This TCR beta chain is from a study of cytomegalovirus exposure and HLA in healthy donors. The table came from immunoSEQ multiplex PCR; TCRdb's copy has only in-frame clones and leaves some out. The data show 120,000 or so clones, about 88% seen once. The sample taken for sequencing was PBMCs. This TCR came from a young woman in good health and CMV-seronegative.

The CDR3 is CASSLAQTGFEQYV. As DNA, the CDR3 is TGTGCCAGCAGCTTAGCCCAGACAGGGTTCGAGCAGTACGTC. The V and J genes are TRBV7-6 and TRBJ2-7; the match to TRBD1 covers 7 bases. V was clipped by 0 bases and J by 6 bases; unmatched bases: 5. The CDR3 length is 14 residues. Per germline, CDR1 SGHVS and CDR2 FNYEAQ.